Each of the 24 T cell receptor beta chains below was sequenced from the same sample in a study of cytomegalovirus exposure and HLA in healthy donors. The PCR used 60 Vbeta and 13 Jbeta primers. Libraries were prepared by immunoSEQ multiplex PCR; TCRdb keeps only in-frame clonotypes and omits some of them. Among some 180,000 clones listed, 78% were seen once. The sequencing sample was made of PBMCs. The receptors originated from a female donor in good health and CMV-seronegative.

The V and J genes are TRBV6-1 and TRBJ1-2; a possible D gene is TRBD1 (5 bases). The CDR3 has 15 amino acids. The germline V gene has CDR1 MNHNS and CDR2 SASEGT. Trimming pared 5 bases from V and 8 bases from J, leaving 21 bases between. Here the CDR3 reads CASSLVRGFAGGYTF. In DNA, the CDR3 is TGTGCCAGCAGTTTAGTAAGGGGATTCGCTGGGGGCTACACCTTC.

This chain links TRBV6-6 with TRBJ1-1; D ambiguous. The germline V gene encodes CDR1 MNHNY and CDR2 SVGAGI (reference sequence). V was pared by 0 bases and J by 5 bases, with 7 bases between. This CDR3 is 13 amino acids long. CDR3 DNA: TGTGCCAGCAGTTACTCTGGGCGTACTGAAGCTTTCTTT. Translation: CASSYSGRTEAFF.

The V and J genes are TRBV29-1 and TRBJ1-1; 8 nucleotides agree with TRBD1. The V and J ends lost 7 bases and 2 bases, in that order; junction bases with no gene match: 3. The V gene's germline CDR1 is SQVTM and CDR2 ANQGSEA. The CDR3 runs 12 residues. The CDR3 here is CSATGGNTEAFF. The CDR3, as DNA: TGCAGCGCTACAGGGGGAAACACTGAAGCTTTCTTT.

The gene calls are TRBV11-2 and TRBJ2-3, with TRBD2 matching over 9 bases. Germline V gene lookup returns CDR1 SGHAT and CDR2 FQNNGV. The CDR3 has 16 amino acids. Germline trimming cut 5 bases from V and 2 bases from J; bases unmatched to any gene: 8. CDR3 sequence: CASSRPSGVNTDTQYF. In DNA form, the CDR3 reads TGTGCCAGCAGCCGACCTAGCGGGGTGAACACAGATACGCAGTATTTT.

The V call is TRBV27, the J call TRBJ2-7; D possibly corresponds to TRBD2 (7 bases). The CDR3 is 17 amino acids. With 6 bases removed from V and 1 base from J, the gap between germline ends came to 22 bases. Germline CDR1 and CDR2: MNHEY and SMNVEV (reference sequence). This CDR3 is CASSPWGGAGPSYEQYF. For the CDR3, the DNA is TGTGCCAGCAGCCCATGGGGGGGGGCCGGTCCGTCCTACGAGCAGTACTTC.

The genes are TRBV19 and TRBJ2-1, with D maybe TRBD1 (5 bases). This CDR3 has 16 amino acids. V dropped 8 bases and J dropped 0 bases, with 17 bases sitting between them. CDR1 is LNHDA and CDR2 is SQIVND in the germline V gene (reference sequence). The CDR3 sequence is CASALWGKSSYNEQFF. As DNA, the CDR3 is TGTGCCAGTGCCCTTTGGGGCAAAAGCTCCTACAATGAGCAGTTCTTC.

The chain links TRBV5-6 to TRBJ2-1; 8 nucleotides match TRBD1. The CDR3 runs to 14 residues. Trimming took 5 bases from V and 5 from J; bases not matched to a gene: 6. Per germline, CDR1 SGHDT and CDR2 YYEEEE. The CDR3 here is CASSRDRRHNEQFF. The CDR3 nucleotides read TGTGCCAGCAGTCGGGACAGGAGACACAATGAGCAGTTCTTC. Variable domain in full (rest from reference TRBV5-6 and TRBJ2-1): DAGVTQSPTHLIKTRGQQVTLRCSPKSGHDTVSWYQQALGQGPQFIFQYYEEEERQRGNFPDRFSGHQFPNYSSELNVNALLLGDSALYLCASSRDRRHNEQFFGPGTRLTVL.

The genes are TRBV30 and TRBJ2-7; 7 positions match TRBD1. Per the germline V gene, CDR1 is GTSNPN and CDR2 is SVGIG (reference sequence). This CDR3 comprises 14 residues. V lost 3 bases to trimming and J lost 2 bases; unmatched junction nucleotides: 7. The chain's CDR3 is CAWRDRIYPYEQYF. The CDR3 DNA is TGTGCCTGGAGGGACAGGATTTACCCCTACGAGCAGTACTTC. The complete variable domain, with remaining parts taken from reference TRBV30 and TRBJ2-7, reads SQTIHQWPATLVQPVGSPLSLECTVEGTSNPNLYWYRQAAGRGLQLLFYSVGIGQISSEVPQNLSASRPQDRQFILSSKKLLLSDSGFYLCAWRDRIYPYEQYFGPGTRLTVT.

V gene TRBV5-1 combines with J gene TRBJ2-7, with D hard to call. CDR1 is SGHRS and CDR2 is YFSETQ in the germline V gene. Between the trimmed V and J ends, which lost 0 bases and 0 bases, there was a span of 7 bases. This CDR3 region has 14 residues. The CDR3 is CASSLGGTSYEQYF. DNA of the CDR3: TGCGCCAGCAGCTTGGGAGGAACCTCCTACGAGCAGTACTTC.

The chain uses TRBV5-5 and TRBJ1-1, with D unresolved. Germline CDR1 SGHKS, CDR2 YYEKEE (reference sequence). The CDR3 runs 14 residues. The V gene lost 1 base and the J gene lost 4 bases, with 11 bases spanning the gap. For the CDR3, the DNA is TGTGCCAGCAGCTTGTTCAAGGCGGTCACTGAAGCTTTCTTT. Translating gives CASSLFKAVTEAFF.

In this sample, this clone turned up a few times. The chain combines TRBV30 with TRBJ1-2, with D maybe TRBD1 (6 bases). This CDR3 has 14 amino acids. V dropped 4 bases and J dropped 0 bases, with 12 bases sitting between them. Germline CDR1 is GTSNPN and CDR2 is SVGIG (reference sequence). CDR3 sequence: CAWTGAPTNYGYTF. For the CDR3, the DNA is TGTGCCTGGACAGGGGCCCCCACTAACTATGGCTACACCTTC.

The V gene is TRBV6-5, the J gene TRBJ1-5, with 11 bases that match TRBD1. This CDR3 is 15 amino acids long. CDR1 is MNHEY, CDR2 SVGAGI, per germline. The V segment lost 5 bases and the J segment 5 bases; nucleotides outside the gene matches: 5. This CDR3 is CASSHGQGADQPQHF. The CDR3 DNA reads as TGTGCCAGCAGTCACGGACAGGGGGCGGATCAGCCCCAGCATTTT.

This clone showed up just a few times. The CDR3, as DNA: TGTGCCAGCAGACAGGGCTACGAGCAGTACTTC. Its translation is CASRQGYEQYF. This chain connects TRBV11-1 to TRBJ2-7; TRBD1 is a possible D gene (6 bases). Germline lookup yields CDR1 SGHAT and CDR2 FQDESV (reference sequence). Deletions cut 6 bases from V and 3 bases from J, with 6 bases between. The CDR3 sequence is 11 residues long.

The rearrangement joins TRBV9 to TRBJ1-1; no firm D call. CDR1 and CDR2 (germline): SGDLS, YYNGEE. Trimming removed 0 bases at V and 3 bases at J, with 6 bases between. The CDR3 consists of 13 residues. The CDR3 protein is CASSVGLDTEAFF. The CDR3 coding sequence is TGTGCCAGCAGCGTAGGACTGGACACTGAAGCTTTCTTT.

This clone has just a few counts. CDR3 nucleotide sequence: TGTGCCACCAGCAGAAAACAGGGAGCCGAGCAGTACTTC. This codes for CATSRKQGAEQYF. This chain connects TRBV15 to TRBJ2-7; a weak D match, TRBD1 (6 bases). The CDR3 has 13 amino acids. Germline V lookup: CDR1 LNHNV, CDR2 YYDKDF (reference sequence). Trimming removed 2 bases at V and 6 bases at J, with 11 bases between.

This chain connects TRBV7-7 to TRBJ1-4, with 10 bases lining up with TRBD1. CDR3 size: 15 residues. Looked up from germline, CDR1 is SSHAT and CDR2 is FNYEAQ (reference sequence). V shed 1 base, J shed 7 bases, and the junction held 3 bases outside the gene matches. The CDR3 loop reads CASSLGQGAGEKLFF. In DNA, the CDR3 is TGTGCCAGCAGCTTAGGACAGGGGGCGGGTGAAAAACTGTTTTTT.

The rearrangement links TRBV7-9 to TRBJ2-1, with 10 bases fitting TRBD2. Trimming at V came to 1 base and at J to 8 bases, leaving 11 bases not matched to a gene. This CDR3 has 17 residues. The V gene's germline CDR1 is SEHNR and CDR2 FQNEAQ (reference sequence). CDR3 nucleotides: TGTGCCAGCAGCTTAGTAGTGTCTAGCGGGGGACACCATGAGCAGTTCTTC. It translates to CASSLVVSSGGHHEQFF.

This chain links TRBV9 with TRBJ1-1; the match to TRBD1 covers 8 bases. The CDR3 spans 16 residues. Unmatched junction bases numbered 9, after V lost 4 bases and J lost 1 base. CDR1 is SGDLS, CDR2 YYNGEE, per germline. Here the CDR3 DNA reads TGTGCCAGCAGCCGAGGACAGGGCGTGGGGAACACTGAAGCTTTCTTT. Translated, it gives CASSRGQGVGNTEAFF.

This chain connects TRBV30 to TRBJ1-1; a possible D gene is TRBD1 (6 bases). The V and J ends lost 2 bases and 5 bases respectively, with 18 bases between them. Germline assignment: CDR1 GTSNPN and CDR2 SVGIG (reference sequence). The CDR3 covers 15 residues. CDR3 amino acids: CAWSSGGPWITEAFF. The DNA of the CDR3 is TGTGCCTGGAGTTCTGGGGGCCCTTGGATTACTGAAGCTTTCTTT.

The chain joins TRBV2 to TRBJ1-5; no firm D call. The CDR3 is 18 residues long. Germline CDR1 reads SNHLY; CDR2 reads FYNNEI. The V gene lost 3 bases and the J gene lost 0 bases, with 18 bases spanning the gap. The CDR3 protein is CASSEIGGRGFSNQPQHF. The CDR3 coding sequence is TGTGCCAGCAGTGAGATAGGTGGGCGAGGGTTTAGCAATCAGCCCCAGCATTTT.

V gene TRBV6-5 combines with J gene TRBJ2-7, with D perhaps TRBD2 (6 bases). V was pared by 7 bases and J by 4 bases, with 8 bases between. The CDR3 totals 11 residues. CDR1 is MNHEY and CDR2 is SVGAGI in the germline V gene. The CDR3 bases are TGTGCCAGCACGGAGGGATACGAGCAGTACTTC. It translates to CASTEGYEQYF.

The chain links TRBV5-6 to TRBJ2-3; TRBD2 aligns across 13 bases. Trimming took 0 bases from V and 5 from J; bases not matched to a gene: 3. Germline values: CDR1 SGHDT, CDR2 YYEEEE. This CDR3 comprises 16 residues. This chain's CDR3 is CASSLALAGGIDTQYF. The CDR3 DNA reads as TGTGCCAGCAGCTTGGCACTAGCGGGGGGGATAGATACGCAGTATTTT. Using reference TRBV5-6 and TRBJ2-3 for the parts outside the CDR3, the full variable domain is DAGVTQSPTHLIKTRGQQVTLRCSPKSGHDTVSWYQQALGQGPQFIFQYYEEEERQRGNFPDRFSGHQFPNYSSELNVNALLLGDSALYLCASSLALAGGIDTQYFGPGTRLTVL.

This clone was seen a handful of times. This sequence joins TRBV6-5 and TRBJ1-1; 11 bases map to TRBD1. CDR1 is MNHEY and CDR2 is SVGAGI in the germline V gene. There are 16 residues in the CDR3. V lost 4 bases and J lost 4; bases outside the gene matches: 8. This chain's CDR3 is CASSSGQGAFITEAFF. CDR3 nucleotide sequence: TGTGCCAGCAGTTCCGGACAGGGGGCGTTTATCACTGAAGCTTTCTTT.

This clone appeared once. The chain is built from TRBV6-5 and TRBJ2-1; TRBD2 agrees at 7 bases. CDR1 is MNHEY, CDR2 SVGAGI, per germline. Trimming removed 2 bases from V and 7 bases from J; junction bases left unmatched: 8. This CDR3 is built from 15 residues. The CDR3 loop reads CASSYDGNSGNEQFF. CDR3 bases: TGTGCCAGCAGTTACGACGGTAATAGCGGGAATGAGCAGTTCTTC.